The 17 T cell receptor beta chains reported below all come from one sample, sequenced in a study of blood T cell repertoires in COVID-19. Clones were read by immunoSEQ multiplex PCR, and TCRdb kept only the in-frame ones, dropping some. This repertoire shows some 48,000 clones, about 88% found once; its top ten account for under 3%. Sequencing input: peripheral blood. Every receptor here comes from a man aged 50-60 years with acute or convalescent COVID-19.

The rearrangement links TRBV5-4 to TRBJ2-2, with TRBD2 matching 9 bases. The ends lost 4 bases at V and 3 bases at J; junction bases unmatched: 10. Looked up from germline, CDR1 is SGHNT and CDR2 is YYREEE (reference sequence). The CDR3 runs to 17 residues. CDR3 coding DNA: TGTGCCAGCAGCCCACGAGGAGCGGGGGGCTACACCGGGGAGCTGTTTTTT. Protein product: CASSPRGAGGYTGELFF.

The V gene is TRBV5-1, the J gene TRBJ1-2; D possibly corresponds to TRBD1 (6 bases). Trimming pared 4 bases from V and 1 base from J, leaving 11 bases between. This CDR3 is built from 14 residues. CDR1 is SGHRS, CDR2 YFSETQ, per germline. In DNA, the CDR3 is TGCGCCAGCAGCCCGGGACATAGTAACTATGGCTACACCTTC. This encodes CASSPGHSNYGYTF.

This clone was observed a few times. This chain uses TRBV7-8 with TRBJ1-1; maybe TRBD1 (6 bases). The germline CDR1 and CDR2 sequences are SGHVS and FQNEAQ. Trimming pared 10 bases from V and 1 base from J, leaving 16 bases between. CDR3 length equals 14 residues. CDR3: CATGQNVENTEAFF. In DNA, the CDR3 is TGTGCCACAGGACAGAATGTAGAGAACACTGAAGCTTTCTTT.

The DNA for the CDR3 is TGCGCCAGCAGTGAGTCCGAAGCAGGGGCCCACGAGCAGTACTTC. Its translation is CASSESEAGAHEQYF. This chain uses TRBV10-2 with TRBJ2-7; tentatively, D is TRBD1 (6 bases). The CDR3 runs 15 residues. The V and J ends lost 0 bases and 5 bases respectively, with 14 bases between them. From germline, CDR1 is WSHSY and CDR2 SAAADI.

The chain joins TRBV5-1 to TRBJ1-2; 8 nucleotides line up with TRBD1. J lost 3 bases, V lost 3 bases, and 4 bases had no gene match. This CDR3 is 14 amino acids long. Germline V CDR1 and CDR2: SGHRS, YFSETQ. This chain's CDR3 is CASSWGQVDYGYTF. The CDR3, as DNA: TGCGCCAGCAGCTGGGGACAGGTGGACTATGGCTACACCTTC.

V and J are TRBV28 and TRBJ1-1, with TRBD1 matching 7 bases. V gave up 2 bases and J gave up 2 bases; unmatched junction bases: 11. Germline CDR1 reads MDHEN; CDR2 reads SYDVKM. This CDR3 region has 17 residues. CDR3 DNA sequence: TGTGCCAGCAGTTTAGTTTTCCCAGGGGGAATCAACACTGAAGCTTTCTTT. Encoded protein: CASSLVFPGGINTEAFF. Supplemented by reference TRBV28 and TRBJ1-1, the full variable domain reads DVKVTQSSRYLVKRTGEKVFLECVQDMDHENMFWYRQDPGLGLRLIYFSYDVKMKEKGDIPEGYSVSREKKERFSLILESASTNQTSMYLCASSLVFPGGINTEAFFGQGTRLTVV.

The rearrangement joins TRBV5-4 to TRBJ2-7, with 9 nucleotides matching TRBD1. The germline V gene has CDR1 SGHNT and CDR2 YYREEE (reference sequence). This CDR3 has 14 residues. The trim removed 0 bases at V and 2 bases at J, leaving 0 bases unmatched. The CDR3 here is CASSLGQGAYEQYF. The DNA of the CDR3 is TGTGCCAGCAGCTTGGGACAGGGGGCCTACGAGCAGTACTTC.

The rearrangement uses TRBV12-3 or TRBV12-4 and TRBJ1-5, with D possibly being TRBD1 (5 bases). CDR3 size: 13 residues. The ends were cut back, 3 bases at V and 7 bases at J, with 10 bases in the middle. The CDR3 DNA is TGTGCCAGCAGTTTGGACATTTCACAGCCCCAGCATTTT. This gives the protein CASSLDISQPQHF.

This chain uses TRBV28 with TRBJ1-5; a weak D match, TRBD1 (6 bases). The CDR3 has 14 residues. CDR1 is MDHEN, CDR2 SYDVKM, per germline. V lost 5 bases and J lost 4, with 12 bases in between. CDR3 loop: CASSNIQGNQPQHF. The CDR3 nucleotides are TGTGCCAGCAGTAACATACAGGGTAATCAGCCCCAGCATTTT.

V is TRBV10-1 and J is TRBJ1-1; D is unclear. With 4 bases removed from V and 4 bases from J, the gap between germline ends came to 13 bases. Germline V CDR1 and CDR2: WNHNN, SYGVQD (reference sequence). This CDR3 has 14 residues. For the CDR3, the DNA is TGCGCCAGCAGTGTGAACCGCCAAGCCACTGAAGCTTTCTTT. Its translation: CASSVNRQATEAFF.

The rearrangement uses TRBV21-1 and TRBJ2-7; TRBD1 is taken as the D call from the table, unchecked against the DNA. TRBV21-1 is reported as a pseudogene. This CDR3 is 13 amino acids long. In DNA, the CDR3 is TGTGCCAGCAGCGCGACAGATATCTACGAGCAGTACTTC. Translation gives CASSATDIYEQYF.

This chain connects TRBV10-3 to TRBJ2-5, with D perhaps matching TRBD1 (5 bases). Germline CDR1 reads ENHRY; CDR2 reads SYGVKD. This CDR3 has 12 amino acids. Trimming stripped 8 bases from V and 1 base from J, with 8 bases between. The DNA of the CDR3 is TGTGCCATCGCAAGGGGCCAAGAGACCCAGTACTTC. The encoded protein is CAIARGQETQYF.

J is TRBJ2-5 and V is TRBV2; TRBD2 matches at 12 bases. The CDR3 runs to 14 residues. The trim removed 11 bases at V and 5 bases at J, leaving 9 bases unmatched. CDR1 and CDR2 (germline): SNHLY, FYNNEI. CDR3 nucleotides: TGTGCCGAGATGCGGCTAGCGGGAGGGGAGACCCAGTACTTC. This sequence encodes CAEMRLAGGETQYF.

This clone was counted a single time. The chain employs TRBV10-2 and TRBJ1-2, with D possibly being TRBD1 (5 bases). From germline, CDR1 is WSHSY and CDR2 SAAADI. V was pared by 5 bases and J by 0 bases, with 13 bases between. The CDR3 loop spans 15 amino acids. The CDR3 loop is CASSFSGGTNYGYTF. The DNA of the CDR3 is TGCGCCAGCAGTTTCTCGGGGGGAACTAACTATGGCTACACCTTC.

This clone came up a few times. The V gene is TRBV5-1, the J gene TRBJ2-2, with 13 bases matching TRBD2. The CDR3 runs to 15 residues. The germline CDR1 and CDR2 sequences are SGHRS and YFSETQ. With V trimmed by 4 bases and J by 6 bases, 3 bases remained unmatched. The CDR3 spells CASSRTSGSPGELFF. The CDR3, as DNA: TGCGCCAGCAGCCGGACTAGCGGGAGTCCCGGGGAGCTGTTTTTT.

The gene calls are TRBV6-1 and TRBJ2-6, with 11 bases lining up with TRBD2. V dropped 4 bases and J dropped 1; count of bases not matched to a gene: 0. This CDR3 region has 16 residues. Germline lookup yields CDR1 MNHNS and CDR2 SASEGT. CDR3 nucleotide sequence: TGTGCCAGCAGTGGGACTAGCGGGTCTGGGGCCAACGTCCTGACTTTC. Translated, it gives CASSGTSGSGANVLTF.

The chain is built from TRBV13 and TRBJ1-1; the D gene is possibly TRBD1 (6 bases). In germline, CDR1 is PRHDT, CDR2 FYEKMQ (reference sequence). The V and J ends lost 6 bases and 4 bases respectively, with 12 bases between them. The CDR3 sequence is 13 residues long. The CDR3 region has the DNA TGTGCCAGCAGTCCAGGGGACATCACTGAAGCTTTCTTT. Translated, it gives CASSPGDITEAFF.